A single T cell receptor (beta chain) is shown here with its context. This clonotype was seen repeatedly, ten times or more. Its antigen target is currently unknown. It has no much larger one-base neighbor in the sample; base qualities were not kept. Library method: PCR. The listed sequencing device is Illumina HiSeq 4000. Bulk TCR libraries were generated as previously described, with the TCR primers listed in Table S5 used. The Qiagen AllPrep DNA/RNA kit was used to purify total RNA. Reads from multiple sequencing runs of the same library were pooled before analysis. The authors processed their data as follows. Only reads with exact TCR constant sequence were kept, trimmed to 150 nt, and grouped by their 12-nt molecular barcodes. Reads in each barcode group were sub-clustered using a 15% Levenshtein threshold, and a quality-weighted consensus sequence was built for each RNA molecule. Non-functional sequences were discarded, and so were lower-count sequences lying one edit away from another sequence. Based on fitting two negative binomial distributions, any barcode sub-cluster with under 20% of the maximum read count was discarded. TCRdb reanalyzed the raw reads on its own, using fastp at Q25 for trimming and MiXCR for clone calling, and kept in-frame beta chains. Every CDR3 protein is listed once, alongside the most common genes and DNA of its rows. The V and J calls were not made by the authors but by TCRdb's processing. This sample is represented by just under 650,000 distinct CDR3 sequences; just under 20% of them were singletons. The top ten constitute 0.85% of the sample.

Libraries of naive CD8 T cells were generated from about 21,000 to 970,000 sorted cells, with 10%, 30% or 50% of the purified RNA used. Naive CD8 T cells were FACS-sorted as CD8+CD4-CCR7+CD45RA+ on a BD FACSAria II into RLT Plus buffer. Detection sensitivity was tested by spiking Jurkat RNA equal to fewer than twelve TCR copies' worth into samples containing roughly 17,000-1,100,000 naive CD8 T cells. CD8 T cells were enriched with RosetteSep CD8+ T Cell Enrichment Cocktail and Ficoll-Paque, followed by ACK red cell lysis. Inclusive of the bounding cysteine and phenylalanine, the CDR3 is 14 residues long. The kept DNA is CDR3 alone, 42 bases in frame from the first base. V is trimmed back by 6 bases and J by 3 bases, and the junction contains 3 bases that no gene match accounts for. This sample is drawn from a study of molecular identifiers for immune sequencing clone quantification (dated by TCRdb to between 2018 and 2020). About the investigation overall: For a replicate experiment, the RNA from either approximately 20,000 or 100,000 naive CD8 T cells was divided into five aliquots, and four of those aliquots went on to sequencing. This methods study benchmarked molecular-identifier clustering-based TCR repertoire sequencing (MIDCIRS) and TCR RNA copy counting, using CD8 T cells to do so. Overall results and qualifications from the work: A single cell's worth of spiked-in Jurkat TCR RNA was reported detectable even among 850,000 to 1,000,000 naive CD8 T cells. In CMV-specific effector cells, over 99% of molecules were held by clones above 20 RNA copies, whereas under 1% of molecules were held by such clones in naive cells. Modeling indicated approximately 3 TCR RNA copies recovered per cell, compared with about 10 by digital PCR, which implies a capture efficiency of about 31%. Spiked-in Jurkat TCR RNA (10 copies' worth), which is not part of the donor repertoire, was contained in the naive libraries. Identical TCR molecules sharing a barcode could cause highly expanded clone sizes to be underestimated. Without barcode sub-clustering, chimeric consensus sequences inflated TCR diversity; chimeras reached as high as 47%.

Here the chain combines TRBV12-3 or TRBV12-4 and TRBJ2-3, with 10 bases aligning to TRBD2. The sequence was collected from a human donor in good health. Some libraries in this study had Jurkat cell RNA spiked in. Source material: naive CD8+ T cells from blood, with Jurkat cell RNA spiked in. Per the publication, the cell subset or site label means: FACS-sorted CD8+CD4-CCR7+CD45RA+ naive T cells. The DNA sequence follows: TGTGCCAGCAGGCCGGGACTAGCGACAGATACGCAGTATTTT. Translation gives CASRPGLATDTQYF.